This T cell receptor beta chain was obtained from a study of blood T cell repertoires in COVID-19. The J segment lost 9 bases and the V segment lost 5 bases, leaving 6 bases of the junction unmatched. The CDR3 contains 12 residues. The germline V gene encodes CDR1 MNHNY and CDR2 SVGAGI (reference sequence). The data were produced by immunoSEQ multiplex PCR, yet TCRdb's version contains in-frame clones alone and is incomplete. This sample carries around 130,000 clones, approximately 84% of them seen once, and the ten largest clones take approximately 20%. V usage is TRBV6-6 and J usage is TRBJ1-1; 7 bases are shared with TRBD1. This receptor was obtained from a woman aged 45-59 years who had recovered from COVID-19. The specimen was peripheral blood. In nucleotides, the CDR3 is TGTGCCAGCAGTCCCCCGGGACAGCAAGCTTTCTTT. Residues: CASSPPGQQAFF.